The sequence of this TCR beta chain was determined in a study of metastatic and nonmetastatic thyroid tumors. About the study: Repertoires of blood and of tissue (tumor or nodule) from malignant and benign thyroid patients were compared. General study points: Across blood and tumor, TCR beta diversity in malignant thyroid tumors was reportedly significantly higher than in benign nodules.

In the authors' methods: Researchers built a distant-metastasis classifier for papillary thyroid cancer that drew on CDR3 differences across clinicopathological groups. MiXCR re-clonotyped the PCR reads for TCRdb. The V and J calls shown here were made by TCRdb, not taken from the authors' results. The data contain roughly 25,000 clones, under 25% of them singletons. This CDR3 contains 13 residues. The germline CDR1 and CDR2 sequences are MNHEY and SMNVEV (reference sequence). Germline trimming cut 6 bases from V and 5 bases from J; bases unmatched to any gene: 7. This clone was detected ten times or more. Its antigen is undetermined. Every patient was untreated before thyroid surgery.

The receptor comes from a male donor with papillary thyroid cancer or a benign thyroid nodule (not recorded which). Some clones in this sample may be carry-over from other donors' samples. The chain is built from TRBV27 and TRBJ2-7; 7 positions agree with TRBD1. The sample taken for sequencing was blood. The CDR3 DNA reads as TGTGCCAGCAGAGGGGGCCCGTTACACGAGCAGTACTTC. Residues: CASRGGPLHEQYF.